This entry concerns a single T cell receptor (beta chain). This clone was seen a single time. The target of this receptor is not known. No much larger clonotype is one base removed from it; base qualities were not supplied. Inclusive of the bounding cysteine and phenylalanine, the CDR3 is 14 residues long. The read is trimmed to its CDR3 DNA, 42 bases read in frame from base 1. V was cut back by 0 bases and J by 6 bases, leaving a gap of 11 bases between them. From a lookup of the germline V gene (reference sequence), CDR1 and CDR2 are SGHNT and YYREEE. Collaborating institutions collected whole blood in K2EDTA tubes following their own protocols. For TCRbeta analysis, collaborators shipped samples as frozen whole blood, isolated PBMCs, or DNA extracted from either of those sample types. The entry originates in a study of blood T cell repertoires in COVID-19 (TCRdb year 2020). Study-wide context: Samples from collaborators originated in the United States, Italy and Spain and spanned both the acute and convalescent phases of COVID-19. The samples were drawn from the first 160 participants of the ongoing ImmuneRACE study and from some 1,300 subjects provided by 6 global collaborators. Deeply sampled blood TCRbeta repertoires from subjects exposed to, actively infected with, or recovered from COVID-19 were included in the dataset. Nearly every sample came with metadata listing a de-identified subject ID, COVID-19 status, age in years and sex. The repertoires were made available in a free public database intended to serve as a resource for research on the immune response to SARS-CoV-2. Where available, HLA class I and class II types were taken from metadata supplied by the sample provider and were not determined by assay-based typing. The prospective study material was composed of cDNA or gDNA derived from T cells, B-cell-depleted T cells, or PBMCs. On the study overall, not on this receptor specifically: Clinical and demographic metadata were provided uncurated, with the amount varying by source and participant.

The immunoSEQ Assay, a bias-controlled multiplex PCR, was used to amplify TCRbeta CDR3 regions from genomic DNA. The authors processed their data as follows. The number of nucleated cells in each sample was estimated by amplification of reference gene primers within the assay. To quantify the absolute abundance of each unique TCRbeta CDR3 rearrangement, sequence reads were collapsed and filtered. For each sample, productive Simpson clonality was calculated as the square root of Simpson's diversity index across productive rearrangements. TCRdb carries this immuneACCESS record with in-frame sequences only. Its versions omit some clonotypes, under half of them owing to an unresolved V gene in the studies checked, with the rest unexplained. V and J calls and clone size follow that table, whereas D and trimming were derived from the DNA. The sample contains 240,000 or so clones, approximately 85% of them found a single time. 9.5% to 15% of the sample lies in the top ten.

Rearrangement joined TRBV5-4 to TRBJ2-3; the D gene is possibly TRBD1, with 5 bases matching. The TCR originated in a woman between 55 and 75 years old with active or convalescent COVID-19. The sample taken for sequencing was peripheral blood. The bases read TGTGCCAGCAGCTTGGTTGGGGCCGGCGATACGCAGTATTTT. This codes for CASSLVGAGDTQYF. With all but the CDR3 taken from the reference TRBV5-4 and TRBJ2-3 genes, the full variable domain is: ETGVTQSPTHLIKTRGQQVTLRCSSQSGHNTVSWYQQALGQGPQFIFQYYREEENGRGNFPPRFSGLQFPNYSSELNVNALELDDSALYLCASSLVGAGDTQYFGPGTRLTVL.